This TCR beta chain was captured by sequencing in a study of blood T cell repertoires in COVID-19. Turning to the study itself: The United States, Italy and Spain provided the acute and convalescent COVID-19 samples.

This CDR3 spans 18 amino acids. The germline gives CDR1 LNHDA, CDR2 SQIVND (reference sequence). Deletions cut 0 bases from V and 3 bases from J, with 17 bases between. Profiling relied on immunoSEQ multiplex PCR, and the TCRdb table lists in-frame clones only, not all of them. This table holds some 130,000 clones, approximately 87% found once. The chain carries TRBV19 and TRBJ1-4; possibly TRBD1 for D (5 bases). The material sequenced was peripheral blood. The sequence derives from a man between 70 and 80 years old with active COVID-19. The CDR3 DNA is TGTGCCAGTAGTATAGATCTTTATCTCGGGGGAGCTAATGAAAAACTGTTTTTT. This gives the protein CASSIDLYLGGANEKLFF.